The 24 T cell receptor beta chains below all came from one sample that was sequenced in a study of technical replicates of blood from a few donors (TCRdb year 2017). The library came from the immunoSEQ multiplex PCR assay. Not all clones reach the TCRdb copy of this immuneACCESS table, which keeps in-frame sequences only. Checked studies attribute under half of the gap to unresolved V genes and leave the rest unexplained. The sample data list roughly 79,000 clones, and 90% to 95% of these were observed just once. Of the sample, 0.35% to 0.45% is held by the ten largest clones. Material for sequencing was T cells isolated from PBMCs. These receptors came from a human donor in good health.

The CDR3 sequence: CASTFQGSYEQYF. The CDR3 coding sequence is TGTGCCAGTACGTTCCAGGGATCCTACGAGCAGTACTTC. The genes are TRBV2 and TRBJ2-7; D might be TRBD1 (5 bases). V lost 9 bases and J lost 1, with 13 bases in between. In germline, CDR1 is SNHLY, CDR2 FYNNEI. The CDR3 extends over 13 amino acids.

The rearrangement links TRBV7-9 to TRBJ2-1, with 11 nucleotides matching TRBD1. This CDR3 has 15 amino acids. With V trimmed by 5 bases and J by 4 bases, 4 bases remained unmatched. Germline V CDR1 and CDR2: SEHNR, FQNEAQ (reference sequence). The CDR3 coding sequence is TGTGCCAGCAGCCATGGACAGGGGGCTTACAATGAGCAGTTCTTC. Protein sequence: CASSHGQGAYNEQFF.

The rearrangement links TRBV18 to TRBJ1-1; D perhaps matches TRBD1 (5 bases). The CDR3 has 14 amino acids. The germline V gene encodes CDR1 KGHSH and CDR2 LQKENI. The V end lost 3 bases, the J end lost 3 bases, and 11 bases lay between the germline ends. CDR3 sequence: CASSPGLMDTEAFF. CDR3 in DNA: TGTGCCAGCTCACCGGGACTAATGGACACTGAAGCTTTCTTT.

DNA of the CDR3: TGTGCCAGCAGTCCAATGGACAGGGAAGGAACTGAAGCTTTCTTT. Translating gives CASSPMDREGTEAFF. The rearrangement joins TRBV27 to TRBJ1-1, with 8 bases matching TRBD1. Germline lookup yields CDR1 MNHEY and CDR2 SMNVEV (reference sequence). This CDR3 contains 15 residues. The ends lost 5 bases at V and 5 bases at J; junction bases unmatched: 10.

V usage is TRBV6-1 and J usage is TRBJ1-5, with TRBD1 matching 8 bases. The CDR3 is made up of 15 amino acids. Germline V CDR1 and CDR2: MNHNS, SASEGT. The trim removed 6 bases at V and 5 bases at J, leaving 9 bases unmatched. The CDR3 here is CASRADRVQDQPQHF. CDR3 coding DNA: TGTGCCAGCAGAGCGGACAGGGTTCAGGATCAGCCCCAGCATTTT.

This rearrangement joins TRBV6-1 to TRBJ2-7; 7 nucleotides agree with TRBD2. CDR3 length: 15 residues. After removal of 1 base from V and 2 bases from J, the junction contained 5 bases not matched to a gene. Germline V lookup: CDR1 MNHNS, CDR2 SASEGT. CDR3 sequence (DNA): TGTGCCAGCAGTGAAGGACTAGCCAGTACCTACGAGCAGTACTTC. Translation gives CASSEGLASTYEQYF.

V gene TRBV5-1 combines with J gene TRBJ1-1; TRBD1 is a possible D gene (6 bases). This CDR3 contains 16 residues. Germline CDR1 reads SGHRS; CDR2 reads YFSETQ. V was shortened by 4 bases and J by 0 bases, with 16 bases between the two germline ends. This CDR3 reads CASSDRTVPMNTEAFF. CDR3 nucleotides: TGCGCCAGCAGCGACAGGACAGTTCCTATGAACACTGAAGCTTTCTTT.

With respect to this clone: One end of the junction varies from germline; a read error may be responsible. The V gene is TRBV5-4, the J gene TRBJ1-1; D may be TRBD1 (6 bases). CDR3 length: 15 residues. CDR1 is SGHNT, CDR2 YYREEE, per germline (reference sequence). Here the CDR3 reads CAGSADRTMNTEAFF. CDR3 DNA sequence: TGTGCCGGCAGCGCGGACAGAACTATGAACACTGAAGCTTTCTTT.

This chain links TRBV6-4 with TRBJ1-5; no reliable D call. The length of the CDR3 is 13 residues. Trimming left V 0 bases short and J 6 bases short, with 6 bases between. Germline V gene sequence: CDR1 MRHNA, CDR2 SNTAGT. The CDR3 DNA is TGTGCCAGCAGTGACTCGACGGGTCAGCCCCAGCATTTT. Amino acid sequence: CASSDSTGQPQHF.

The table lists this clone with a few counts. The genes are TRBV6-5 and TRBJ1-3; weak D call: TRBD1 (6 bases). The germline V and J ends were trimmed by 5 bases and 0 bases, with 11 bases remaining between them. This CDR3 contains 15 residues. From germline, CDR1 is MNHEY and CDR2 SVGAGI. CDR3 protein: CASSTGLSSGNTIYF. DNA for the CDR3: TGTGCCAGCAGTACAGGGTTAAGCTCTGGAAACACCATATATTTT.

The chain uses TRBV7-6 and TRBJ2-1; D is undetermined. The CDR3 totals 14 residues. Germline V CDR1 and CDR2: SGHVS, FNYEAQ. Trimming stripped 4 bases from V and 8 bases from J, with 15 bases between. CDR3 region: CASSSLMGSDEQFF. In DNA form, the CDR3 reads TGTGCCAGCAGCTCCCTTATGGGCTCCGATGAGCAGTTCTTC.

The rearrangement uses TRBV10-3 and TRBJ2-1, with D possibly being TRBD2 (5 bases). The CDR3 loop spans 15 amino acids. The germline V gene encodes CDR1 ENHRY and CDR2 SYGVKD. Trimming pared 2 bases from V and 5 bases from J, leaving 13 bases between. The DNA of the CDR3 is TGTGCCATCAGTGAGCCTAGGGAGAAAGACAATGAGCAGTTCTTC. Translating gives CAISEPREKDNEQFF.

The CDR3 DNA reads as TGCAGCGCTTCTATTTCAGGTGCGAGTGAGCAGTACTTC. It encodes CSASISGASEQYF. The chain links TRBV29-1 to TRBJ2-7, with D unresolved. The V gene lost 7 bases and the J gene lost 7 bases, with 20 bases spanning the gap. Germline CDR1 is SQVTM and CDR2 is ANQGSEA. This CDR3 has 13 amino acids.

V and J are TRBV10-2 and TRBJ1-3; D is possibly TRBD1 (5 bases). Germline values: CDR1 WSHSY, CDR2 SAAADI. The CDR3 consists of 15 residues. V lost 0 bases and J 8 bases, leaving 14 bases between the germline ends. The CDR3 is CASSESLVQGDTIYF. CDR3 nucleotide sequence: TGCGCCAGCAGTGAGTCTCTGGTACAAGGGGACACCATATATTTT.

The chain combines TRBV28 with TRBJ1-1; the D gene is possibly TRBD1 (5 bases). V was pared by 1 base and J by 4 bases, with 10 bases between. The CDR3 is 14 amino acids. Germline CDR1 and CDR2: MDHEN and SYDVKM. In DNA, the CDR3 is TGTGCCAGCAGTTTATTTGGGGGAGGCACTGAAGCTTTCTTT. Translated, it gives CASSLFGGGTEAFF.

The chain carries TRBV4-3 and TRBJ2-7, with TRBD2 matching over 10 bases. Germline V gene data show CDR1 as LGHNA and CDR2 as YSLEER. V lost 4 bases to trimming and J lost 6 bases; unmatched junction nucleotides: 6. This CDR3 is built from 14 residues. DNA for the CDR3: TGCGCCAGCAGCCCAACTAGCGGGATTGTCGAGCAGTACTTC. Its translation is CASSPTSGIVEQYF.

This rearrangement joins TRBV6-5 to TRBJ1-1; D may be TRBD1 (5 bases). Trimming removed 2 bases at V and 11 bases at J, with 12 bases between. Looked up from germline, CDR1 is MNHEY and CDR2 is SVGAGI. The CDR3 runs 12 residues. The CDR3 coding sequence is TGTGCCAGCAGTTACCGGGACTCGTGGGCTTTCTTT. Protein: CASSYRDSWAFF.

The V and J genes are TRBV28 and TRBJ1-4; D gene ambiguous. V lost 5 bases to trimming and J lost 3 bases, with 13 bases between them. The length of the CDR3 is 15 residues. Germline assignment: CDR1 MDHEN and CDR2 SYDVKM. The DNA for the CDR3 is TGTGCCAGCAGTCTGGCTTACATTGCTAATGAAAAACTGTTTTTT. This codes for CASSLAYIANEKLFF.

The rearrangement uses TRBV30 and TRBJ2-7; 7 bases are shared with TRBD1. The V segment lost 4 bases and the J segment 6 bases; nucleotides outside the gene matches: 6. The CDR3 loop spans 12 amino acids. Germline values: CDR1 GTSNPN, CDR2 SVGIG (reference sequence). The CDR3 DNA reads TGTGCCTGGACGGACAGGACACGCGAGCAGTACTTC. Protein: CAWTDRTREQYF.

CDR3 coding DNA: TGCGCCAGCAGTATCCGGGACAGGGGGAACGAGCAGTACTTC. This translates into CASSIRDRGNEQYF. The chain employs TRBV5-1 and TRBJ2-7, with 11 bases aligning to TRBD1. V trimming: 5 bases; J trimming: 5 bases; junction bases outside the gene matches: 6. The CDR3 is 14 residues long. The V gene's germline CDR1 is SGHRS and CDR2 YFSETQ.

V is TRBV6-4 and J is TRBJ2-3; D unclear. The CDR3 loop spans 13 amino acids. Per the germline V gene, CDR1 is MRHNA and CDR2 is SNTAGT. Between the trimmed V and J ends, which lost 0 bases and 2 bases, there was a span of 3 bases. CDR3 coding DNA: TGTGCCAGCAGTGACTCTAACACAGATACGCAGTATTTT. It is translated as CASSDSNTDTQYF.

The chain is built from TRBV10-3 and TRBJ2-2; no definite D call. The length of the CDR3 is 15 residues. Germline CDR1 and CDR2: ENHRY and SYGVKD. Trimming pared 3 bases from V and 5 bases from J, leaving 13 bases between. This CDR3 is CAISDNIVGTGELFF. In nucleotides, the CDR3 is TGTGCCATCAGTGATAATATTGTCGGGACCGGGGAGCTGTTTTTT.

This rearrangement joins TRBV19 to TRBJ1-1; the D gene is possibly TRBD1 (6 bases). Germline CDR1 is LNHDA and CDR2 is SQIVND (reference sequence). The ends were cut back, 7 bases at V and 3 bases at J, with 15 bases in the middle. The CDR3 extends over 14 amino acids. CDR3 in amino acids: CASISLTGDTEAFF. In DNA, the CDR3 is TGTGCCAGTATTTCGTTGACAGGCGACACTGAAGCTTTCTTT.

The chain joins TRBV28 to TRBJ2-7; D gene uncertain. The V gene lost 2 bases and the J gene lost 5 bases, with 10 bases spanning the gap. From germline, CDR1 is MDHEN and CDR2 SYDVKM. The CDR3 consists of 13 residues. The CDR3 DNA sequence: TGTGCCAGCAGTTTACCCTACAGAGACGAGCAGTACTTC. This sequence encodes CASSLPYRDEQYF.